What follows are 17 T cell receptor beta chains derived from one specimen sequenced in a study of regulatory T cells in long-lasting Graves disease. The TCR beta library used iRepertoire HTBI primers with Arm-PCR amplification of CDR3. TCRdb independently ran MiXCR on the multiplex PCR reads; one entry per CDR3 protein. The sample holds 680,000 or so distinct CDR3 sequences, 15% to 20% seen once. Time point here: newly diagnosed GD, antithyroid drugs for less than 3 months. TCR sequences were obtained from RNA taken from PBMCs. The same data also went into a second study, on T cells in Graves' hyperthyroidism and ophthalmopathy.

The sequenced sample was peripheral blood mononuclear cells (PBMCs), obtained at new diagnosis, from a patient treated with antithyroid drugs. All receptors come from a woman in her twenties or thirties with Graves disease.

Note on this clonotype: One end of the junction does not line up with germline, which may come from a read error. V gene TRBV28 combines with J gene TRBJ1-2, with D unresolved. This CDR3 is built from 13 residues. Germline V CDR1 and CDR2: MDHEN, SYDVKM. CDR3 in amino acids: CASRTEANYDYTF. The CDR3 DNA is TGTGCCAGTAGAACAGAAGCTAACTATGACTACACCTTC.

In its sample, this clonotype was seen many times. V usage is TRBV28 and J usage is TRBJ2-5; D possibly corresponds to TRBD1 (6 bases). The V gene's germline CDR1 is MDHEN and CDR2 SYDVKM. The ends were cut back, 6 bases at V and 4 bases at J, with 18 bases in the middle. There are 15 residues in the CDR3. This chain's CDR3 is CASRYQGKGGETQYF. CDR3 nucleotides: TGTGCCAGCAGATATCAGGGGAAGGGTGGAGAGACCCAGTACTTC.

Remarks on this clonotype: With a much larger clone just one base away, this may be a read error. The chain couples TRBV11-2 to TRBJ2-1; D remains unclear. The J call may not be correct, given that the DNA end is closer to TRBJ2-5. Germline lookup yields CDR1 SGHAT and CDR2 FQNNGV. This CDR3 has 15 residues. The CDR3 loop is CASSLVRTVRETQYF. CDR3 in DNA: TGTGCCAGCAGCTTAGTTCGAACAGTCCGAGAGACCCAGTACTTC.

The table lists this clonotype with many counts. The V call is TRBV7-2, the J call TRBJ1-6; D unclear. The germline gives CDR1 SGHTA, CDR2 FQGNSA. The CDR3 contains 14 residues. V was trimmed by 2 bases and J by 10 bases, leaving 12 bases between them. The CDR3 sequence: CASSLIRAGSPLHF. In DNA, the CDR3 is TGTGCCAGCAGCTTAATACGGGCAGGATCACCCCTCCACTTT.

The table lists this clonotype with a few counts. The V and J genes are TRBV20-1 and TRBJ2-3, with 9 bases matching TRBD1. V lost 3 bases and J lost 2; bases outside the gene matches: 6. The CDR3 is 15 amino acids. Germline V gene data show CDR1 as DFQATT and CDR2 as SNEGSKA (reference sequence). CDR3 region: CSARPWDRDTDTQYF. CDR3 nucleotide sequence: TGCAGTGCTAGGCCGTGGGACAGGGACACAGATACGCAGTATTTT.

This clonotype showed up many times. The chain links TRBV28 to TRBJ2-4, with D hard to call. Deletions cut 4 bases from V and 8 bases from J, with 15 bases between. The CDR3 sequence is 14 residues long. The germline CDR1 and CDR2 sequences are MDHEN and SYDVKM. CDR3 sequence: CASSSLGVVDIQYF. The CDR3 DNA reads as TGTGCCAGCAGTTCCCTTGGGGTGGTAGACATTCAGTACTTC.

This clonotype was found a few times. CDR3 coding DNA: TGTGCCAGCAGCTTGAAGGGGATTAACACTGAAGCTTTCTTT. Translation gives CASSLKGINTEAFF. The genes are TRBV5-6 and TRBJ1-1; D is perhaps TRBD1 (5 bases). Trimming removed 1 base at V and 2 bases at J, with 9 bases between. Per the germline V gene, CDR1 is SGHDT and CDR2 is YYEEEE. The CDR3 length is 14 residues.

This clonotype was seen repeatedly, ten times or more. The chain uses TRBV20-1 and TRBJ2-5; D is possibly TRBD1 (7 bases). The CDR3 runs 13 residues. V lost 3 bases and J lost 6, with 14 bases in between. Germline lookup yields CDR1 DFQATT and CDR2 SNEGSKA (reference sequence). The CDR3 loop is CSASRQGGKTQYF. CDR3 nucleotides: TGCAGTGCTAGTAGACAGGGCGGGAAGACCCAGTACTTC.

This clonotype was counted a few times. V gene TRBV5-6 combines with J gene TRBJ2-2; maybe TRBD2 (5 bases). Between the trimmed V and J ends, which lost 6 bases and 7 bases, there was a span of 13 bases. CDR1 is SGHDT and CDR2 is YYEEEE in the germline V gene. This CDR3 is built from 13 residues. DNA for the CDR3: TGTGCCAGCACCCCGGGGTGGAGCGGGGAGCTGTTTTTT. Encoded protein: CASTPGWSGELFF.

Of note for this clonotype: A much bigger clone sits one base away, suggesting this may be a read error. J is TRBJ1-5 and V is TRBV2; no firm D call. CDR3 length: 12 residues. The V gene's germline CDR1 is SNHLY and CDR2 FYNNEI. The CDR3 DNA reads TGTGCCAGCAGACGAACAAATCAGTCCCAGCATTTT. Translated: CASRRTNQSQHF.

On this clonotype itself: Being one base from a much bigger clone, this may be a read error. J is TRBJ1-2 and V is TRBV6-2 or TRBV6-3; D not certain. The CDR3 is 15 residues long. Looked up from germline, CDR1 is MNHEY and CDR2 is SVGEGT. This CDR3 is CASRTLSGINYGHTF. The CDR3 nucleotides are TGTGCCAGCAGGACCCTATCGGGTATCAACTATGGCCACACCTTC.

This clonotype was detected ten times or more. V and J are TRBV6-5 and TRBJ1-1, with no clear D. Trimming took off 1 base at V and 7 bases at J, with 13 bases between the two ends. In germline, CDR1 is MNHEY, CDR2 SVGAGI. CDR3 length equals 14 residues. The CDR3 protein is CASSYLGQVVEAFF. The CDR3 nucleotides read TGTGCCAGCAGTTACTTAGGTCAGGTAGTTGAAGCTTTCTTT.

This clonotype was detected a few times. The chain recombines TRBV30 with TRBJ1-1, with TRBD1 as a possible D gene (5 bases). This CDR3 is built from 15 residues. V was shortened by 2 bases and J by 0 bases, with 13 bases between the two germline ends. Germline values: CDR1 GTSNPN, CDR2 SVGIG (reference sequence). Here the CDR3 reads CAWSKGSGVNTEAFF. The CDR3 coding sequence is TGTGCCTGGAGTAAGGGGTCAGGCGTGAACACTGAAGCTTTCTTT.

This clonotype was seen only a few times. The V call is TRBV14, the J call TRBJ2-5; 8 positions match TRBD2. Germline V CDR1 and CDR2: SGHDN, FVKESK. V lost 4 bases, J lost 4 bases, and 5 bases stayed unmatched. The CDR3 runs to 14 residues. The CDR3 region has the DNA TGTGCCAGCAGCCGGCCCCGGGGGGGAGAGACCCAGTACTTC. Amino acid sequence: CASSRPRGGETQYF.

This clonotype appeared a few times. The CDR3 loop is CASSQDSVPPTGGYTF. The CDR3 coding sequence is TGTGCCAGCAGCCAAGATTCAGTCCCCCCGACAGGTGGCTACACCTTC. The V and J genes are TRBV3-1 and TRBJ1-2; the D gene is possibly TRBD1 (6 bases). The CDR3 has 16 amino acids. Germline CDR1 and CDR2: LGHDT and YNNKEL (reference sequence). V lost 0 bases and J lost 7, with 18 bases in between.

The CDR3 loop reads CASRSASGTSYNEQFF. CDR3 sequence (DNA): TGTGCCAGCAGGAGCGCTAGCGGAACCTCCTACAATGAGCAGTTCTTC. The rearrangement joins TRBV6-1 to TRBJ2-1; 7 nucleotides agree with TRBD2. Per germline, CDR1 MNHNS and CDR2 SASEGT. After removal of 6 bases from V and 0 bases from J, the junction contained 8 bases not matched to a gene. This CDR3 has 16 amino acids.

This clonotype appeared a few times. The CDR3 DNA reads as TGCGCCAGCACCCTCCCCAGCACAGATACGCAGTATTTT. It codes for CASTLPSTDTQYF. V usage is TRBV5-1 and J usage is TRBJ2-3, with D uncertain. The CDR3 loop spans 13 amino acids. The ends were cut back, 6 bases at V and 0 bases at J, with 8 bases in the middle. Germline V lookup: CDR1 SGHRS, CDR2 YFSETQ.